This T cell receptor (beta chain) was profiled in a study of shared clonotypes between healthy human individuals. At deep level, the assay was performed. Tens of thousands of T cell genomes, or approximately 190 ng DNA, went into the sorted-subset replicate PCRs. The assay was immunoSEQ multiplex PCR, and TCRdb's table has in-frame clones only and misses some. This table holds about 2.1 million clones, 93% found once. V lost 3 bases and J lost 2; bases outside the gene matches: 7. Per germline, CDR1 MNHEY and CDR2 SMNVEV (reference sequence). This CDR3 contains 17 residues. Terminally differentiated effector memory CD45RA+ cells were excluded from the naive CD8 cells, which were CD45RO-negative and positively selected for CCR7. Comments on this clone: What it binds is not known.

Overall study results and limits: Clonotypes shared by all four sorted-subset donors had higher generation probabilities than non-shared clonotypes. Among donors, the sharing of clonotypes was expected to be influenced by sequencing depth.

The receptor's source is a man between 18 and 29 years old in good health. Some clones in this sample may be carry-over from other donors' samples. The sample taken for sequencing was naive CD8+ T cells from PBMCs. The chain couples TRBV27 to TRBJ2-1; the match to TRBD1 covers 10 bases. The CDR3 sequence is CASSFGPGTGAYNEQFF. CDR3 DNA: TGTGCCAGCAGTTTTGGTCCCGGGACAGGGGCCTACAATGAGCAGTTCTTC.